This is a list of T cell receptor beta chains from one sample in a study of cytomegalovirus exposure and HLA in healthy donors. Sequencing used immunoSEQ multiplex PCR; TCRdb keeps in-frame clones, though not all of them. The table records some 160,000 clones, roughly 88% of them present only once. The sample comprised PBMCs. These receptors were collected from a woman under 30 in good health and CMV-seronegative. Both conserved end residues are part of each CDR3. D genes are given only for firm matches. Not all rows give a size; the values are once, few, many and, for expanded clones, a class.

V: TRBV6-5
size: -
J: TRBJ1-2
D: -
length: 14
CDR3: CASSLARGNYGYTF
DNA: TGTGCCAGCAGTCTCGCTCGGGGAAACTATGGCTACACCTTC

V: TRBV7-9
size: -
J: TRBJ1-2
D: -
length: 12
CDR3: CASSFVRWGYTF
DNA: TGTGCCAGCAGCTTCGTGCGCTGGGGCTACACCTTC

V: TRBV30
size: -
J: TRBJ2-7
D: -
length: 11
CDR3: CAWSPRFEQYF
DNA: TGTGCCTGGAGTCCCCGTTTCGAGCAGTACTTC

V: TRBV11-1
size: -
J: TRBJ2-3
D: -
length: 13
CDR3: CASRPGNTDTQYF
DNA: TGTGCCAGCAGACCAGGTAACACAGATACGCAGTATTTT

V: TRBV6-1
size: -
J: TRBJ1-4
D: TRBD1
length: 16
CDR3: CASSEGIGGGEEKLFF
DNA: TGTGCCAGCAGTGAAGGCATAGGGGGCGGGGAAGAAAAACTGTTTTTT

V: TRBV25-1
size: -
J: TRBJ1-1
D: TRBD1
length: 16
CDR3: CASSELLYRGNTEAFF
DNA: TGTGCCAGCAGTGAGCTTCTCTACAGGGGAAACACTGAAGCTTTCTTT

V: TRBV29-1
size: -
J: TRBJ2-2
D: -
length: 13
CDR3: CSATLSSNRELFF
DNA: TGCAGCGCTACCTTGAGCTCCAACCGGGAGCTGTTTTTT

V: TRBV19
size: -
J: TRBJ1-5
D: -
length: 15
CDR3: CASSSTGFKGQPQHF
DNA: TGTGCCAGTAGTTCAACAGGTTTCAAAGGTCAGCCCCAGCATTTT

V: TRBV27
size: few
J: TRBJ2-7
D: -
length: 14
CDR3: CASRPQQGTYEQYF
DNA: TGTGCCAGCAGACCACAACAGGGCACCTACGAGCAGTACTTC

V: TRBV10-3
size: -
J: TRBJ1-2
D: -
length: 16
CDR3: CAILCLRKARNYGYTF
DNA: TGTGCCATCCTATGCCTGCGTAAAGCTAGAAACTATGGCTACACCTTC

V: TRBV28
size: -
J: TRBJ2-1
D: -
length: 13
CDR3: CASSLAQGDEQFF
DNA: TGTGCCAGCAGTTTAGCTCAGGGCGATGAGCAGTTCTTC

V: TRBV6-1
size: -
J: TRBJ2-2
D: TRBD1
length: 15
CDR3: CASSPTGMHTGELFF
DNA: TGTGCCAGCAGCCCGACAGGGATGCACACCGGGGAGCTGTTTTTT

V: TRBV7-2
size: -
J: TRBJ1-5
D: -
length: 16
CDR3: CASSLNNRDGNQPQHF
DNA: TGTGCCAGCAGCTTAAATAACCGGGATGGCAATCAGCCCCAGCATTTT

V: TRBV14
size: -
J: TRBJ1-1
D: TRBD1
length: 15
CDR3: CASSHTQGSNTEAFF
DNA: TGTGCCAGCAGCCACACACAGGGGTCGAACACTGAAGCTTTCTTT

V: TRBV5-1
size: -
J: TRBJ2-3
D: -
length: 16
CDR3: CASSLAVNTKGGTQYF
DNA: TGCGCCAGCAGCTTGGCCGTGAACACCAAGGGAGGTACGCAGTATTTT

V: TRBV6-5
size: -
J: TRBJ2-2
D: TRBD1
length: 14
CDR3: CASSYGTGYGELFF
DNA: TGTGCCAGCAGTTACGGGACAGGGTACGGGGAGCTGTTTTTT

V: TRBV18
size: -
J: TRBJ1-2
D: -
length: 15
CDR3: CASSPSSNRVNGYTF
DNA: TGTGCCAGCTCACCGAGCTCTAACAGGGTTAATGGCTACACCTTC

V: TRBV7-9
size: -
J: TRBJ2-7
D: TRBD2
length: 16
CDR3: CASSLGDGGRGVEQYF
DNA: TGTGCCAGCAGCTTAGGCGACGGGGGTCGGGGGGTCGAGCAGTACTTC

V: TRBV18
size: -
J: TRBJ1-3
D: -
length: 14
CDR3: CASSPVSSGNTIYF
DNA: TGTGCCAGCTCTCCGGTATCCTCTGGAAACACCATATATTTT

V: TRBV18
size: -
J: TRBJ2-7
D: -
length: 16
CDR3: CASSRRDSTLSYEQYF
DNA: TGTGCCAGCTCACGACGAGACAGCACGCTGAGCTACGAGCAGTACTTC

V: TRBV19
size: -
J: TRBJ1-4
D: -
length: 15
CDR3: CASSSNRDNHEKLFF
DNA: TGTGCCAGTAGTTCCAACCGGGACAACCATGAAAAACTGTTTTTT

V: TRBV5-1
size: -
J: TRBJ2-2
D: -
length: 17
CDR3: CASSFVVRTVNTGELFF
DNA: TGCGCCAGCAGCTTTGTCGTGCGGACAGTGAACACCGGGGAGCTGTTTTTT

V: TRBV6-5
size: -
J: TRBJ1-5
D: -
length: 14
CDR3: CASSLRDSNQPQHF
DNA: TGTGCCAGCAGTCTCAGGGATAGCAATCAGCCCCAGCATTTT

V: TRBV28
size: -
J: TRBJ2-1
D: TRBD2
length: 15
CDR3: CASRPAGLAGNEQFF
DNA: TGTGCCAGCAGGCCGGCGGGACTAGCGGGAAATGAGCAGTTCTTC

V: TRBV19
size: -
J: TRBJ1-1
D: -
length: 15
CDR3: CASSIGAGQNTEAFF
DNA: TGTGCCAGTAGTATTGGTGCAGGCCAAAACACTGAAGCTTTCTTT

V: TRBV30
size: -
J: TRBJ2-7
D: TRBD2
length: 13
CDR3: CAWASGLTYEQYF
DNA: TGTGCCTGGGCTAGCGGATTGACCTACGAGCAGTACTTC

V: TRBV6-5
size: -
J: TRBJ1-6
D: -
length: 15
CDR3: CASSGTIWENSPLHF
DNA: TGTGCCAGCAGTGGGACAATTTGGGAGAATTCACCCCTCCACTTT

V: TRBV15
size: -
J: TRBJ2-1
D: TRBD2
length: 15
CDR3: CATSRGTSGYNEQFF
DNA: TGTGCCACCAGCAGAGGAACTAGCGGCTACAATGAGCAGTTCTTC

V: TRBV6-6
size: few
J: TRBJ1-5
D: -
length: 12
CDR3: CASSDRYQPQHF
DNA: TGTGCCAGCAGTGACAGGTATCAGCCCCAGCATTTT

V: TRBV4-1
size: few
J: TRBJ2-7
D: -
length: 16
CDR3: CASSQVPGANNYEQYF
DNA: TGCGCCAGCAGCCAAGTCCCAGGTGCTAACAACTACGAGCAGTACTTC

V: TRBV19
size: -
J: TRBJ2-7
D: -
length: 14
CDR3: CASSIGGRTYEQYF
DNA: TGTGCCAGTAGTATAGGGGGGAGGACCTACGAGCAGTACTTC

V: TRBV28
size: few
J: TRBJ2-7
D: -
length: 15
CDR3: CASSLEPPQGYEQYF
DNA: TGTGCCAGCAGTTTAGAGCCCCCCCAGGGCTACGAGCAGTACTTC

V: TRBV11-3
size: -
J: TRBJ1-1
D: -
length: 19
CDR3: CASSLGLRGGVGVNTEAFF
DNA: TGTGCCAGCAGCTTAGGTCTTAGGGGGGGCGTTGGTGTGAACACTGAAGCTTTCTTT

V: TRBV4-1
size: -
J: TRBJ1-4
D: -
length: 14
CDR3: CASSQVMRSGKLFF
DNA: TGCGCCAGCAGCCAAGTCATGCGTTCTGGAAAACTGTTTTTT

V: TRBV28
size: -
J: TRBJ1-2
D: TRBD1
length: 15
CDR3: CASSGPGQGSGGYTF
DNA: TGTGCCAGCAGCGGCCCGGGACAGGGATCGGGTGGCTACACCTTC

V: TRBV29-1
size: -
J: TRBJ1-2
D: TRBD1
length: 17
CDR3: CSVEIYRTDRVNYGYTF
DNA: TGCAGCGTTGAAATCTACCGGACGGACAGGGTAAACTATGGCTACACCTTC

V: TRBV7-3
size: -
J: TRBJ2-5
D: TRBD1
length: 15
CDR3: CASSLQGLQGETQYF
DNA: TGTGCCAGCAGCTTACAGGGGCTACAGGGGGAGACCCAGTACTTC

V: TRBV21-1
size: once
J: TRBJ1-5
D: -
length: 19
CDR3: CASSFRQGRFRRYNQPQHF
DNA: TGTGCCAGCAGCTTTAGACAGGGTAGGTTTCGACGATACAATCAGCCCCAGCATTTT

V: TRBV6-5
size: -
J: TRBJ2-1
D: -
length: 13
CDR3: CASSYSPNNEQFF
DNA: TGTGCCAGCAGTTACTCTCCCAACAATGAGCAGTTCTTC

V: TRBV2
size: -
J: TRBJ2-2
D: -
length: 14
CDR3: CASRDIPSTGELFF
DNA: TGTGCCAGCAGGGACATCCCTTCCACCGGGGAGCTGTTTTTT

V: TRBV11-2
size: -
J: TRBJ2-4
D: -
length: 16
CDR3: CASSLTAGWAKNIQYF
DNA: TGTGCCAGCAGCTTAACGGCAGGGTGGGCCAAAAACATTCAGTACTTC

V: TRBV19
size: -
J: TRBJ1-2
D: -
length: 14
CDR3: CASSIGRGNYGYTF
DNA: TGTGCCAGTAGTATAGGACGGGGTAACTATGGCTACACCTTC

V: TRBV19
size: -
J: TRBJ1-1
D: TRBD1
length: 14
CDR3: CASSIKGQGAMAFF
DNA: TGTGCCAGTAGTATTAAGGGGCAGGGGGCGATGGCTTTCTTT

V: TRBV10-3
size: -
J: TRBJ2-2
D: TRBD2
length: 15
CDR3: CAIRKAGADTGELFF
DNA: TGTGCCATCAGAAAAGCGGGGGCGGACACCGGGGAGCTGTTTTTT